This T cell receptor (beta chain) was documented in a study of T cell responses to AZD1222 COVID-19 vaccine. V gave up 4 bases and J gave up 0 bases, with 17 bases separating them. This CDR3 is built from 18 residues. Looked up from germline, CDR1 is SGDLS and CDR2 is YYNGEE. The method was immunoSEQ multiplex PCR; TCRdb's version includes in-frame clones alone and lacks a portion of them. The repertoire includes about 63,000 clones, about 85% of them detected once, and roughly 19% sits in the top ten. Concerning this clone: Its antigen is unknown.

The study, taken as a whole, reports: Clonal diversity was possibly underestimated, and white British individuals and females predominated among donors. Two doses of AZD1222 preceded a rise in Spike-specific TCR breadth and depth. Samples come after the peak T cell response, not at day 14.

V usage is TRBV9 and J usage is TRBJ1-6; D may be TRBD1 (5 bases). This receptor was taken from an adult in good health. Specimen: peripheral blood, collected on day 0 of AZD1222 vaccination. Here the CDR3 reads CASSPAREARSYNSPLHF. DNA of the CDR3: TGTGCCAGCAGCCCCGCCAGGGAGGCCCGCTCCTATAATTCACCCCTCCACTTT.